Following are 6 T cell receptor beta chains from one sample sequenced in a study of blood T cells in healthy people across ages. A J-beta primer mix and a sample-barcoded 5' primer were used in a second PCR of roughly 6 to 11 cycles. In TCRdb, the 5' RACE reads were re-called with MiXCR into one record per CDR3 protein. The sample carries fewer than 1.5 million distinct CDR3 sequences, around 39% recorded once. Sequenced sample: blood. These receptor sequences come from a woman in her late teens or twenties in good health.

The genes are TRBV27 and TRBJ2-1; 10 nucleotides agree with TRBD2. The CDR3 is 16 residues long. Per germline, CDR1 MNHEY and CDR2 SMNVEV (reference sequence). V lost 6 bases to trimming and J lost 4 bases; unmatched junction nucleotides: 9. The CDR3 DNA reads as TGTGCCAGCAGGAGAAATCTAGCGGGAGTTTACAATGAGCAGTTCTTC. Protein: CASRRNLAGVYNEQFF.

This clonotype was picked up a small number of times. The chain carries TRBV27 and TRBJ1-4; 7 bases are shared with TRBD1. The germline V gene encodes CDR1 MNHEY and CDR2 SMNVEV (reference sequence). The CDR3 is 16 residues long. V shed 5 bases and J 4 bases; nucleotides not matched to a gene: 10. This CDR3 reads CASSRSGTAINEKLFF. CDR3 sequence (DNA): TGTGCCAGCAGTCGCTCCGGGACAGCGATTAATGAAAAACTGTTTTTT.

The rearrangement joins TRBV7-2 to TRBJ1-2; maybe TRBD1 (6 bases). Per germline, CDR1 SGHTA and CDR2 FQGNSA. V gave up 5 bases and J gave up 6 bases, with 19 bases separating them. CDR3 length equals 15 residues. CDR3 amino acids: CASSPQGHLNHGYTF. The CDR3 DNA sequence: TGTGCCAGCAGCCCACAGGGCCACCTAAACCATGGCTACACCTTC.

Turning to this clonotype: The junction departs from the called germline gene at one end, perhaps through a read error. The CDR3 sequence is CSARGVHSSYNEQFF. CDR3 bases: TGCAGCGCTAGAGGGGTACACAGCTCCTACAATGAGCAGTTCTTC. The genes are TRBV20-1 and TRBJ2-1; D may correspond to TRBD1 or TRBD2 (5 bases each). This CDR3 region has 15 residues. Per germline, CDR1 DFQATT and CDR2 SNEGSKA (reference sequence).

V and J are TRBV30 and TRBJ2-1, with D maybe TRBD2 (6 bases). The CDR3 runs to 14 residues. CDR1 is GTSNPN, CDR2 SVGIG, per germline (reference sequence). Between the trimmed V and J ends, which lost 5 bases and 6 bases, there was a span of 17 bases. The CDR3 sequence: CAWQGGVFRNEQFF. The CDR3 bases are TGTGCCTGGCAGGGAGGAGTCTTTCGCAATGAGCAGTTCTTC.

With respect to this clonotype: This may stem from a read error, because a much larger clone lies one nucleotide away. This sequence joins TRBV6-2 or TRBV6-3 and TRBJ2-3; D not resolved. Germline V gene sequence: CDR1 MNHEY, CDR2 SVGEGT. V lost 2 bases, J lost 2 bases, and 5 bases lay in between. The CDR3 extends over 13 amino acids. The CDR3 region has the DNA TGTGCCAGCAGTTACGGCCACACAGATACGCAGTATTTT. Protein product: CASSYGHTDTQYF.